Listed below are T cell receptor beta chains from one sample, sequenced in a study of beta chain features in type 1 diabetes. The method was immunoSEQ multiplex PCR; TCRdb's version includes in-frame clones alone and lacks a portion of them. Among 130,000 to 150,000 clones listed, 7% to 10% were seen once. The specimen was central memory CD4+ T cells from blood. The receptors were sampled from a man in his late teens or twenties in good health. Both conserved end residues are part of each CDR3. The order of the fields is clone size, V gene, CDR3 length, D gene, J gene, CDR3 DNA, CDR3 protein. D genes are given only for firm matches. The size of a clone is reported for some rows only, either as once, few or many, or as a class for expanded clones.

clone size: few; V gene: TRBV5-1; CDR3 length: 14; D gene: TRBD2; J gene: TRBJ2-3; CDR3 DNA: TGCGCCAGCAGCTTGTCCCTAGCGGAAGAAGGGCAGTATTTT; CDR3 protein: CASSLSLAEEGQYF
clone size: few; V gene: TRBV5-4; CDR3 length: 13; D gene: -; J gene: TRBJ1-2; CDR3 DNA: TGTGCCAGCAGCTTAGAGGGACTCTATGGCTACACCTTC; CDR3 protein: CASSLEGLYGYTF
clone size: few; V gene: TRBV5-1; CDR3 length: 18; D gene: TRBD2; J gene: TRBJ2-1; CDR3 DNA: TGCGCCAGCAGCGTTGGGGGTAGCGGGGGGGCCTCGTACAATGAGCAGTTCTTC; CDR3 protein: CASSVGGSGGASYNEQFF
clone size: few; V gene: TRBV19; CDR3 length: 16; D gene: TRBD1; J gene: TRBJ1-5; CDR3 DNA: TGTGCCAGTAGTCAAAGGGGGCCGAGGAGCAATCAGCCCCAGCATTTT; CDR3 protein: CASSQRGPRSNQPQHF
clone size: -; V gene: TRBV5-4; CDR3 length: 16; D gene: -; J gene: TRBJ2-2; CDR3 DNA: TGTGCCAGCAGCTTGGCCGACAGGAGAGTCACCGGGGAGCTGTTTTTT; CDR3 protein: CASSLADRRVTGELFF
clone size: few; V gene: TRBV19; CDR3 length: 15; D gene: -; J gene: TRBJ1-5; CDR3 DNA: TGTGCCAGTAGTCCCGCCAGGGCGAGCAATCAGCCCCAGCATTTT; CDR3 protein: CASSPARASNQPQHF
clone size: few; V gene: TRBV4-3; CDR3 length: 13; D gene: TRBD1; J gene: TRBJ2-3; CDR3 DNA: TGCGCCAGCAGCCAAGAAGGACAGGGAACGCAGTATTTT; CDR3 protein: CASSQEGQGTQYF
clone size: few; V gene: TRBV5-1; CDR3 length: 16; D gene: TRBD1; J gene: TRBJ2-7; CDR3 DNA: TGCGCCAGCAGCTTGGCCGGGGGACAGGATGCCGACGAGCAGTACTTC; CDR3 protein: CASSLAGGQDADEQYF
clone size: few; V gene: TRBV18; CDR3 length: 14; D gene: TRBD1; J gene: TRBJ2-7; CDR3 DNA: TGTGCCAGCTCATCGGGACAGTACTCCTACGAGCAGTACTTC; CDR3 protein: CASSSGQYSYEQYF
clone size: -; V gene: TRBV7-3; CDR3 length: 14; D gene: TRBD2; J gene: TRBJ2-5; CDR3 DNA: TGTGCCAGCAGCTTTGGGGGGGGGAAAGAGACCCAGTACTTC; CDR3 protein: CASSFGGGKETQYF
clone size: few; V gene: TRBV7-9; CDR3 length: 14; D gene: TRBD1; J gene: TRBJ1-6; CDR3 DNA: TGTGCCAGCAGTCCGACAGGGGGCGAGTCACCCCTCCACTTT; CDR3 protein: CASSPTGGESPLHF
clone size: -; V gene: TRBV5-4; CDR3 length: 14; D gene: TRBD1; J gene: TRBJ2-1; CDR3 DNA: TGTGCCAGCAGCGCACGACAGGGGATCGATGAGCAGTTCTTC; CDR3 protein: CASSARQGIDEQFF
clone size: few; V gene: TRBV4-3; CDR3 length: 16; D gene: -; J gene: TRBJ2-5; CDR3 DNA: TGCGCCAGCAGCCCAGACGTACTCGGGGGGCGGGAGACCCAGTACTTC; CDR3 protein: CASSPDVLGGRETQYF
clone size: few; V gene: TRBV28; CDR3 length: 12; D gene: -; J gene: TRBJ2-1; CDR3 DNA: TGTGCCAGCAGCCCCGGACATCAAATGGAGTTCTTC; CDR3 protein: CASSPGHQMEFF
clone size: few; V gene: TRBV7-2; CDR3 length: 14; D gene: -; J gene: TRBJ2-2; CDR3 DNA: TGTGCCAGCAGCAAGGGGGCGAACACCGGGGAGCTGTTTTTT; CDR3 protein: CASSKGANTGELFF
clone size: many; V gene: TRBV27; CDR3 length: 16; D gene: TRBD2; J gene: TRBJ2-1; CDR3 DNA: TGTGCCAGCAGTTCGAGACTAGCGGGGGGACGGGATGAGCAGTTCTTC; CDR3 protein: CASSSRLAGGRDEQFF
clone size: -; V gene: TRBV15; CDR3 length: 14; D gene: -; J gene: TRBJ2-2; CDR3 DNA: TGTGCCACCAGCAGAGACAAGGGGATCGGGGAGCTGTTTTTT; CDR3 protein: CATSRDKGIGELFF
clone size: -; V gene: TRBV5-6; CDR3 length: 19; D gene: TRBD1; J gene: TRBJ1-2; CDR3 DNA: TGTGCCAGCAGCTTGGTTCACGTCTGGACAGGGCCTACTAACTATGGCTACACCTTC; CDR3 protein: CASSLVHVWTGPTNYGYTF
clone size: few; V gene: TRBV5-1; CDR3 length: 18; D gene: TRBD2; J gene: TRBJ2-3; CDR3 DNA: TGCGCCAGCAGCTTGAAGAGCGGGGGGTACCCTAGCACAGATACGCAGTATTTT; CDR3 protein: CASSLKSGGYPSTDTQYF
clone size: -; V gene: TRBV6-5; CDR3 length: 15; D gene: TRBD1; J gene: TRBJ2-4; CDR3 DNA: TGTGCCAGCAGGGGAACAGGGGACGGCAAAAACATTCAGTACTTC; CDR3 protein: CASRGTGDGKNIQYF
clone size: few; V gene: TRBV7-8; CDR3 length: 13; D gene: -; J gene: TRBJ2-6; CDR3 DNA: TGTGCCAGCAGGGCTTCCGGGGCCAACGTCCTGACTTTC; CDR3 protein: CASRASGANVLTF
clone size: -; V gene: TRBV7-2; CDR3 length: 14; D gene: -; J gene: TRBJ2-2; CDR3 DNA: TGTGCCAGCAGCTTATTGGGGGCCACCGGGGAGCTGTTTTTT; CDR3 protein: CASSLLGATGELFF
clone size: -; V gene: TRBV18; CDR3 length: 16; D gene: -; J gene: TRBJ2-1; CDR3 DNA: TGTGCCAGCTCACCACCAGGTCAGGGTGGGTACAATGAGCAGTTCTTC; CDR3 protein: CASSPPGQGGYNEQFF
clone size: few; V gene: TRBV7-7; CDR3 length: 15; D gene: TRBD2; J gene: TRBJ2-1; CDR3 DNA: TGTGCCAGCAGCTTAAGGAGCGGGGGACTCGATGAGCAGTTCTTC; CDR3 protein: CASSLRSGGLDEQFF
clone size: -; V gene: TRBV18; CDR3 length: 14; D gene: -; J gene: TRBJ2-7; CDR3 DNA: TGTGCCAGCTCACCACCGGGGAGCTCCTATGAGCAGTACTTC; CDR3 protein: CASSPPGSSYEQYF
clone size: few; V gene: TRBV11-2; CDR3 length: 15; D gene: -; J gene: TRBJ1-1; CDR3 DNA: TGTGCCAGCAGCTTAGATCCACAAATGAACACTGAAGCTTTCTTT; CDR3 protein: CASSLDPQMNTEAFF
clone size: few; V gene: TRBV11-1; CDR3 length: 17; D gene: TRBD2; J gene: TRBJ2-1; CDR3 DNA: TGTGCCAGCAGCCCCAGGGCACTAGCGGGGGGACGCAATGAGCAGTTCTTC; CDR3 protein: CASSPRALAGGRNEQFF
clone size: few; V gene: TRBV6-6; CDR3 length: 13; D gene: -; J gene: TRBJ1-4; CDR3 DNA: TGTGCCAAGAGCCGGGATCTTAATGAAAAACTGTTTTTT; CDR3 protein: CAKSRDLNEKLFF
clone size: few; V gene: TRBV5-4; CDR3 length: 17; D gene: TRBD1; J gene: TRBJ2-6; CDR3 DNA: TGTGCCAGCAGCTTGGCCCCGACAGGGGCTGGGGCCAACGTCCTGACTTTC; CDR3 protein: CASSLAPTGAGANVLTF
clone size: -; V gene: TRBV4-2; CDR3 length: 14; D gene: -; J gene: TRBJ2-3; CDR3 DNA: TGTGCCAGCAGCCAAGCTACTAGCACAGATACGCAGTATTTT; CDR3 protein: CASSQATSTDTQYF
clone size: few; V gene: TRBV11-2; CDR3 length: 16; D gene: -; J gene: TRBJ1-1; CDR3 DNA: TGTGCCAGCAGCTACGGGGGGGGAGAACTGAACACTGAAGCTTTCTTT; CDR3 protein: CASSYGGGELNTEAFF
clone size: -; V gene: TRBV2; CDR3 length: 14; D gene: TRBD1; J gene: TRBJ2-7; CDR3 DNA: TGTGCCAGCACCGACAGGGGTCAATCCTACGAGCAGTACTTC; CDR3 protein: CASTDRGQSYEQYF
clone size: -; V gene: TRBV6-6; CDR3 length: 13; D gene: -; J gene: TRBJ2-3; CDR3 DNA: TGTGCCAGCAGTTACAGAGGGACAGATACGCAGTATTTT; CDR3 protein: CASSYRGTDTQYF
clone size: -; V gene: TRBV7-9; CDR3 length: 14; D gene: -; J gene: TRBJ2-7; CDR3 DNA: TGTGCCAGCAGCTCATTTTCCGACGGGTCTGGGCAGTACTTC; CDR3 protein: CASSSFSDGSGQYF
clone size: few; V gene: TRBV28; CDR3 length: 16; D gene: -; J gene: TRBJ2-1; CDR3 DNA: TGTGCCAGCAGTTTAAATGGCAGGGGCTCCTACAATGAGCAGTTCTTC; CDR3 protein: CASSLNGRGSYNEQFF
clone size: few; V gene: TRBV10-3; CDR3 length: 16; D gene: TRBD1; J gene: TRBJ1-2; CDR3 DNA: TGTGCCATCAGTAACCCAGACAGGGGTTCTAACTATGGCTACACCTTC; CDR3 protein: CAISNPDRGSNYGYTF
clone size: -; V gene: TRBV5-4; CDR3 length: 15; D gene: TRBD1; J gene: TRBJ1-1; CDR3 DNA: TGTGCCAGCAGCAAACCGAGGGGGCCGGACACTGAAGCTTTCTTT; CDR3 protein: CASSKPRGPDTEAFF
clone size: -; V gene: TRBV27; CDR3 length: 15; D gene: -; J gene: TRBJ2-5; CDR3 DNA: TGTGCCAGCAGTCGCCGCAGCGCCGTAAGGGAGACCCAGTACTTC; CDR3 protein: CASSRRSAVRETQYF
clone size: -; V gene: TRBV7-9; CDR3 length: 16; D gene: TRBD2; J gene: TRBJ2-1; CDR3 DNA: TGTGCCAGCAGCTTAGGGGGGACTAGCGGGGTCTATGAGCAGTTCTTC; CDR3 protein: CASSLGGTSGVYEQFF
clone size: few; V gene: TRBV9; CDR3 length: 15; D gene: TRBD2; J gene: TRBJ2-3; CDR3 DNA: TGTGCCAGCAGCGTAGGGGGGGGAAACACAGATACGCAGTATTTT; CDR3 protein: CASSVGGGNTDTQYF
clone size: -; V gene: TRBV25-1; CDR3 length: 14; D gene: -; J gene: TRBJ2-7; CDR3 DNA: TGTGCCAGCTGTAGACAGGAATGCTCCTATGGGCAGTACTTC; CDR3 protein: CASCRQECSYGQYF